The 28 T cell receptor beta chains below come from one sample, sequenced in a study of OX40 agonist ivuxolimab in advanced cancers. The repertoire was sequenced with immunoSEQ multiplex PCR; TCRdb's copy has only in-frame clones and lacks some. Altogether nearly 85,000 clones are present, 70% to 90% being singletons, with the ten largest covering around 0.84%. The sequencing used CD4+ or CD8+ T cells sorted from blood, collected in a trial of the OX40 agonist ivuxolimab. The receptor source for this set is an adult with an advanced solid tumor such as melanoma, head and neck, liver or kidney cancer.

CDR3 sequence (DNA): TGTGCCAGCAGCTTAGGCGGGGGGACCAATTCACCCCTCCACTTT. The encoded protein is CASSLGGGTNSPLHF. The V and J genes are TRBV7-2 and TRBJ1-6, with D perhaps matching TRBD1 (5 bases). The CDR3 is made up of 15 amino acids. The germline gives CDR1 SGHTA, CDR2 FQGNSA. Trimming stripped 1 base from V and 7 bases from J, with 11 bases between.

This clone was recorded only once. This sequence joins TRBV7-2 and TRBJ1-2; perhaps TRBD1 as D (5 bases). The germline V gene has CDR1 SGHTA and CDR2 FQGNSA. Trimming took 5 bases from V and 7 from J, leaving 20 bases between them. The CDR3 is 15 amino acids. CDR3 sequence (DNA): TGTGCCAGCAGCCAAGGGCCCCAGGGAAAGGGTGGCTACACCTTC. Translating it yields CASSQGPQGKGGYTF.

This chain uses TRBV7-2 with TRBJ2-5; 8 bases map to TRBD2. The CDR3 covers 16 residues. Germline V lookup: CDR1 SGHTA, CDR2 FQGNSA. The J segment lost 4 bases and the V segment lost 1 base, leaving 8 bases of the junction unmatched. DNA for the CDR3: TGTGCCAGCAGCTTAGTCCCCGGGGGGGCCGGAGAGACCCAGTACTTC. Its protein product is CASSLVPGGAGETQYF. Full variable domain (remainder filled in from reference TRBV7-2 and TRBJ2-5): GAGVSQSPSNKVTEKGKDVELRCDPISGHTALYWYRQSLGQGLEFLIYFQGNSAPDKSGLPSDRFSAERTGGSVSTLTIQRTQQEDSAVYLCASSLVPGGAGETQYFGPGTRLLVL.

This clone appeared a few times. V is TRBV11-2 and J is TRBJ1-2; D call uncertain. The CDR3 is 10 amino acids. Trimming took off 5 bases at V and 14 bases at J, with 12 bases between the two ends. The germline CDR1 and CDR2 sequences are SGHAT and FQNNGV. The CDR3 coding sequence is TGTGCCAGCAGCCCTGTCTTTTCTACCTTC. It translates to CASSPVFSTF.

The V gene is TRBV18, the J gene TRBJ2-6, with D hard to call. CDR1 KGHSH and CDR2 LQKENI come from the germline V gene. Trimming took off 5 bases at V and 2 bases at J, with 4 bases between the two ends. This CDR3 has 13 residues. CDR3: CASSGAGANVLTF. CDR3 coding DNA: TGTGCCAGCTCAGGGGCTGGGGCCAACGTCCTGACTTTC.

The chain carries TRBV18 and TRBJ2-5; D gene ambiguous. The CDR3 has 14 amino acids. From germline, CDR1 is KGHSH and CDR2 LQKENI. V dropped 2 bases and J dropped 5 bases, with 12 bases sitting between them. In DNA, the CDR3 is TGTGCCAGCTCACCAGGGGTCGGCGAGGAGACCCAGTACTTC. Translation: CASSPGVGEETQYF.

The rearrangement uses TRBV7-7 and TRBJ2-1; 10 bases align to TRBD2. Germline CDR1 SSHAT, CDR2 FNYEAQ (reference sequence). The V gene end was trimmed by 5 bases and the J gene end by 6 bases; junction bases not matched to a gene: 7. The CDR3 consists of 15 residues. CDR3 region: CASSQSGGAFNEQFF. CDR3 coding DNA: TGTGCCAGCAGCCAAAGCGGGGGGGCCTTCAATGAGCAGTTCTTC.

The chain carries TRBV5-6 and TRBJ1-1, with a possible D match to TRBD1 (6 bases). Germline V CDR1 and CDR2: SGHDT, YYEEEE. V was clipped by 5 bases and J by 4 bases, with 18 bases between them. The CDR3 consists of 15 residues. The DNA of the CDR3 is TGTGCCAGCAGTCGCGGGACAACTCGAGCCACTGAAGCTTTCTTT. It translates to CASSRGTTRATEAFF.

The chain joins TRBV28 to TRBJ2-5, with D perhaps matching TRBD1 (6 bases). Germline V gene lookup returns CDR1 MDHEN and CDR2 SYDVKM. With 6 bases removed from V and 1 base from J, the gap between germline ends came to 15 bases. This CDR3 has 15 amino acids. The DNA of the CDR3 is TGTGCCAGCAGCCCGATTGGACAGCCCCAAGAGACCCAGTACTTC. Translating gives CASSPIGQPQETQYF. The full variable domain, its missing parts supplied by reference TRBV28 and TRBJ2-5, is DVKVTQSSRYLVKRTGEKVFLECVQDMDHENMFWYRQDPGLGLRLIYFSYDVKMKEKGDIPEGYSVSREKKERFSLILESASTNQTSMYLCASSPIGQPQETQYFGPGTRLLVL.

The V and J genes are TRBV7-8 and TRBJ1-2; D unresolved. The V end lost 1 base, the J end lost 8 bases, and 14 bases lay between the germline ends. The CDR3 has 14 amino acids. Looked up from germline, CDR1 is SGHVS and CDR2 is FQNEAQ. CDR3 DNA: TGTGCCAGCAGCTTAGACTATGAGGGTCGCGGCTACACCTTC. Residues: CASSLDYEGRGYTF.

V gene TRBV2 combines with J gene TRBJ1-5, with no clear D. Deletions cut 6 bases from V and 4 bases from J, with 10 bases between. The CDR3 runs 13 residues. CDR1 is SNHLY, CDR2 FYNNEI, per germline. The CDR3 sequence: CASSLADNQPQHF. The CDR3 region has the DNA TGTGCCAGCAGCCTAGCCGATAATCAGCCCCAGCATTTT.

The chain recombines TRBV7-2 with TRBJ2-5; 8 bases are a match to TRBD1. Losses at the gene ends were 1 base for V and 5 bases for J; bases not matched to a gene: 6. The CDR3 covers 15 residues. The germline gives CDR1 SGHTA, CDR2 FQGNSA. DNA for the CDR3: TGTGCCAGCAGCTTAGGGGTCAGGGGGCTCGAGACCCAGTACTTC. The encoded protein is CASSLGVRGLETQYF.

This chain uses TRBV7-8 with TRBJ1-2; D unresolved. The germline V gene encodes CDR1 SGHVS and CDR2 FQNEAQ. This CDR3 has 12 amino acids. Trimming took 5 bases from V and 5 from J, leaving 9 bases between them. Here the CDR3 DNA reads TGTGCCAGCAGCCCCCACACGTATGGCTACACCTTC. Translated, it gives CASSPHTYGYTF. Supplemented by reference TRBV7-8 and TRBJ1-2, the full variable domain reads GAGVSQSPRYKVAKRGQDVALRCDPISGHVSLFWYQQALGQGPEFLTYFQNEAQLDKSGLPSDRFFAERPEGSVSTLKIQRTQQEDSAVYLCASSPHTYGYTFGSGTRLTVV.

This sequence joins TRBV6-1 and TRBJ2-2, with D unclear. V was pared by 6 bases and J by 3 bases, with 2 bases between. From germline, CDR1 is MNHNS and CDR2 SASEGT. The CDR3 loop spans 11 amino acids. The CDR3 sequence is CASRYTGELFF. The CDR3 coding sequence is TGTGCCAGCAGATACACCGGGGAGCTGTTTTTT.

V usage is TRBV29-1 and J usage is TRBJ1-3, with 7 nucleotides matching TRBD1. In germline, CDR1 is SQVTM, CDR2 ANQGSEA. The CDR3 loop spans 14 amino acids. With 2 bases clipped from V and 4 bases from J, the junction kept 5 bases outside the gene matches. The CDR3 region has the DNA TGCAGCGTTGAAACAGGGGAACGAGGAAACACCATATATTTT. It specifies CSVETGERGNTIYF.

The CDR3 DNA sequence: TGTGCCAGCAGCTTTATGGGCGGAGTTCCCTACGAGCAGTACTTC. It is translated as CASSFMGGVPYEQYF. The chain uses TRBV5-6 and TRBJ2-7; D gene uncertain. Germline V gives CDR1 SGHDT, CDR2 YYEEEE. The CDR3 has 15 amino acids. The germline V and J ends were trimmed by 2 bases and 2 bases, with 14 bases remaining between them.

The chain carries TRBV5-4 and TRBJ1-2; the D gene is possibly TRBD1 (6 bases). The CDR3 is made up of 13 amino acids. Trimming removed 1 base from V and 7 bases from J, with 11 bases in between. Germline values: CDR1 SGHNT, CDR2 YYREEE (reference sequence). CDR3 coding DNA: TGTGCCAGCAGCTTGTACAGGGTAGGTGGCTACACCTTC. This translates into CASSLYRVGGYTF.

As for this clone: This CDR3 is also generated by other DNA sequences in the sample. The rearrangement joins TRBV18 to TRBJ2-3; D uncertain. CDR1 and CDR2 (germline): KGHSH, LQKENI. V shed 6 bases and J shed 6 bases, with 7 bases lying between them. There are 11 residues in the CDR3. This CDR3 reads CASSPWDTQYF. CDR3 nucleotides: TGTGCCAGCTCGCCGTGGGATACGCAGTATTTT.

On this clone itself: This sample includes further DNA sequences coding for the same CDR3. The chain uses TRBV7-9 and TRBJ1-3, with 9 nucleotides matching TRBD1. V lost 5 bases, J lost 0 bases, and 2 bases stayed unmatched. Germline V gives CDR1 SEHNR, CDR2 FQNEAQ (reference sequence). This CDR3 spans 15 amino acids. CDR3 coding DNA: TGTGCCAGCAGCAAACAGGGGGCCTCTGGAAACACCATATATTTT. Protein sequence: CASSKQGASGNTIYF. Full variable domain (outside the CDR3, taken from reference TRBV7-9 and TRBJ1-3): DTGVSQNPRHKITKRGQNVTFRCDPISEHNRLYWYRQTLGQGPEFLTYFQNEAQLEKSRLLSDRFSAERPKGSFSTLEIQRTEQGDSAMYLCASSKQGASGNTIYFGEGSWLTVV.

This chain joins TRBV7-2 and TRBJ2-4; D unclear. The CDR3 loop spans 12 amino acids. Germline assignment: CDR1 SGHTA and CDR2 FQGNSA. Trimming cost V 4 bases and J 9 bases, with 10 bases left between them. This chain's CDR3 is CASSSNRGIQYF. As DNA, the CDR3 is TGTGCCAGCAGCTCAAATAGAGGCATTCAGTACTTC.

This chain connects TRBV4-3 to TRBJ1-2; no definite D call. This CDR3 has 14 residues. Deletions cut 1 base from V and 4 bases from J, with 10 bases between. The germline gives CDR1 LGHNA, CDR2 YSLEER. DNA for the CDR3: TGCGCCAGCAGCCAAGCGGAGAGCACCTATGGCTACACCTTC. It translates to CASSQAESTYGYTF.

This clone was counted only a few times. V is TRBV9 and J is TRBJ2-6; D ambiguous. Germline CDR1 reads SGDLS; CDR2 reads YYNGEE. Trimming stripped 4 bases from V and 5 bases from J, with 13 bases between. This CDR3 has 15 amino acids. In DNA form, the CDR3 reads TGTGCCAGCAGCACACAGCTCCGACGGGCCAACGTCCTGACTTTC. The encoded protein is CASSTQLRRANVLTF.

The CDR3 nucleotides read TGTGCCAGCAGCCCTATAGGAGCGGGGGGACACAATGAGCAGTTCTTC. This translates into CASSPIGAGGHNEQFF. The chain combines TRBV9 with TRBJ2-1; 9 bases align to TRBD2. CDR3 length: 16 residues. V was pared by 4 bases and J by 5 bases, with 10 bases of the junction left unmatched. The germline gives CDR1 SGDLS, CDR2 YYNGEE.

This clone has just one count. The chain joins TRBV19 to TRBJ2-2, with 12 bases that match TRBD1. The CDR3 runs 19 residues. J gave up 5 bases and V 7 bases, and 17 bases lay outside the gene matches. The germline gives CDR1 LNHDA, CDR2 SQIVND (reference sequence). This CDR3 reads CASKPGQGAKGMWTGELFF. CDR3 coding DNA: TGTGCCAGTAAACCGGGACAGGGGGCTAAGGGTATGTGGACCGGGGAGCTGTTTTTT.

The chain links TRBV18 to TRBJ2-5; possibly TRBD2 for D (6 bases). Germline-derived CDR1 and CDR2 are KGHSH and LQKENI. The CDR3 runs to 13 residues. Trimming cost V 6 bases and J 5 bases, with 13 bases left between them. This CDR3 is CASSTGGAETQYF. DNA for the CDR3: TGTGCCAGCTCGACTGGAGGGGCCGAGACCCAGTACTTC. The variable domain in full, completed from reference TRBV18 and TRBJ2-5, reads NAGVMQNPRHLVRRRGQEARLRCSPMKGHSHVYWYRQLPEEGLKFMVYLQKENIIDESGMPKERFSAEFPKEGPSILRIQQVVRGDSAAYFCASSTGGAETQYFGPGTRLLVL.

The chain has TRBV7-6 and TRBJ2-1, with 10 bases lining up with TRBD2. Germline assignment: CDR1 SGHVS and CDR2 FNYEAQ. This CDR3 has 15 amino acids. With V trimmed by 2 bases and J by 5 bases, 3 bases remained unmatched. CDR3 in amino acids: CASSLTGTSDNEQFF. The CDR3 DNA follows: TGTGCCAGCAGCTTAACCGGGACTAGCGACAATGAGCAGTTCTTC.

This clone was found a few times. CDR3 in DNA: TGTGCCAGTACCTCTCTGGGGGGGGTTGGCACTGAAGCTTTCTTT. Encoded protein: CASTSLGGVGTEAFF. The J gene is TRBJ1-1, the V gene TRBV19; TRBD1 is a possible D gene (5 bases). The CDR3 is 15 residues long. Trimming left V 7 bases short and J 4 bases short, with 19 bases between. Germline CDR1 and CDR2: LNHDA and SQIVND (reference sequence).

The CDR3 DNA follows: TGTGCCAGCAGCCGCGGGGGGTACCAAGAGACCCAGTACTTC. Translation: CASSRGGYQETQYF. V and J are TRBV7-9 and TRBJ2-5; 8 nucleotides line up with TRBD2. J gave up 0 bases and V 5 bases, and 2 bases lay outside the gene matches. CDR3 size: 14 residues. Germline assignment: CDR1 SEHNR and CDR2 FQNEAQ (reference sequence).